Presented here are 32 T cell receptor beta chains from one specimen sequenced in a study of blood T cell repertoires in COVID-19. TCRdb's table, derived via immunoSEQ multiplex PCR, lists solely in-frame clones and lacks some. Among over 50,000 clones listed, roughly 85% were seen once. The sequenced material came from peripheral blood. The receptors stem from a man aged 80 or over with acute or convalescent COVID-19.

This sequence joins TRBV27 and TRBJ2-3; TRBD2 agrees at 8 bases. The J segment lost 1 base and the V segment lost 2 bases, leaving 5 bases of the junction unmatched. The CDR3 is made up of 16 amino acids. From germline, CDR1 is MNHEY and CDR2 SMNVEV (reference sequence). For the CDR3, the DNA is TGTGCCAGCAGTTTAAAGGCGCGGGGGGGCACAGATACGCAGTATTTT. This codes for CASSLKARGGTDTQYF.

The chain couples TRBV7-8 to TRBJ2-1, with D perhaps TRBD2 (6 bases). The ends were cut back, 1 base at V and 2 bases at J, with 12 bases in the middle. The V gene's germline CDR1 is SGHVS and CDR2 FQNEAQ. The CDR3 loop spans 16 amino acids. The CDR3 nucleotides read TGTGCCAGCAGCTTAGAGGCGGGGATAACCTACAATGAGCAGTTCTTC. It specifies CASSLEAGITYNEQFF.

The gene calls are TRBV10-3 and TRBJ1-1; TRBD1 matches 8 bases. The CDR3 spans 13 residues. Germline CDR1 and CDR2: ENHRY and SYGVKD. Germline trimming cut 10 bases from V and 4 bases from J; bases unmatched to any gene: 8. The chain's CDR3 is CATGQGLATEAFF. CDR3 coding DNA: TGTGCCACCGGACAGGGCTTGGCCACTGAAGCTTTCTTT.

The chain recombines TRBV5-1 with TRBJ2-3, with D hard to call. Looked up from germline, CDR1 is SGHRS and CDR2 is YFSETQ. This CDR3 comprises 12 residues. Trimming took 0 bases from V and 14 from J, leaving 13 bases between them. The CDR3: CASSLADTESYF. CDR3 nucleotides: TGCGCCAGCAGCTTGGCAGATACCGAATCGTATTTT.

This chain uses TRBV7-2 with TRBJ2-2, with 8 bases identical to TRBD1. The length of the CDR3 is 15 residues. Looked up from germline, CDR1 is SGHTA and CDR2 is FQGNSA. V shed 6 bases and J 4 bases; nucleotides not matched to a gene: 7. The CDR3 protein is CASSPGGAGTGELFF. The CDR3 nucleotides are TGTGCCAGCAGTCCAGGGGGCGCGGGCACCGGGGAGCTGTTTTTT.

This chain links TRBV27 with TRBJ1-2; tentative D call: TRBD1 (6 bases). Between the trimmed V and J ends, which lost 2 bases and 1 base, there was a span of 14 bases. The CDR3 is 16 residues long. Germline lookup yields CDR1 MNHEY and CDR2 SMNVEV (reference sequence). For the CDR3, the DNA is TGTGCCAGCAGTTTAGTTGGGCAGGGGAGTAACTATGGCTACACCTTC. Its protein product is CASSLVGQGSNYGYTF.

This chain links TRBV5-6 with TRBJ1-2; a possible D gene is TRBD1 (6 bases). The CDR3 length is 16 residues. V shed 0 bases and J shed 7 bases, with 19 bases lying between them. In germline, CDR1 is SGHDT, CDR2 YYEEEE. The CDR3 is CASSLDPGVGLGGYTF. For the CDR3, the DNA is TGTGCCAGCAGCTTGGACCCAGGGGTCGGATTGGGTGGCTACACCTTC.

This chain connects TRBV29-1 to TRBJ2-5; the match to TRBD2 covers 10 bases. The CDR3 is 13 amino acids. V gave up 8 bases and J gave up 5 bases; unmatched junction bases: 8. Germline CDR1 SQVTM, CDR2 ANQGSEA. CDR3 sequence (DNA): TGCAGCTCTTTAGCGGGGGGATGGGAGACCCAGTACTTC. It encodes CSSLAGGWETQYF. The full variable domain, completed using reference TRBV29-1 and TRBJ2-5, is SAVISQKPSRDICQRGTSLTIQCQVDSQVTMMFWYRQQPGQSLTLIATANQGSEATYESGFVIDKFPISRPNLTFSTLTVSNMSPEDSSIYLCSSLAGGWETQYFGPGTRLLVL.

The chain links TRBV10-3 to TRBJ1-5; the D gene is possibly TRBD1 (5 bases). This CDR3 comprises 13 residues. Per the germline V gene, CDR1 is ENHRY and CDR2 is SYGVKD. Trimming took 5 bases from V and 11 from J, leaving 16 bases between them. The CDR3 loop reads CAISYSGQGAQHF. For the CDR3, the DNA is TGTGCCATCAGTTACAGTGGACAAGGGGCCCAGCATTTT.

This chain links TRBV2 with TRBJ1-6, with 7 bases fitting TRBD1. CDR3 length: 14 amino acids. Germline V gene data show CDR1 as SNHLY and CDR2 as FYNNEI. J was trimmed by 6 bases and V by 3 bases; bases with no gene match: 2. The CDR3 coding sequence is TGTGCCAGCAGTGATAGACAGGGTAATTCACCCCTCCACTTT. Its protein is CASSDRQGNSPLHF.

This clone is a singleton in its sample. The DNA for the CDR3 is TGCGCCAGCAGCTTCGATGGGGCTGCCAGTTCACCCCTCCACTTT. Translated: CASSFDGAASSPLHF. The chain links TRBV5-1 to TRBJ1-6; tentative D call: TRBD1 (5 bases). This CDR3 region has 15 residues. Germline CDR1 SGHRS, CDR2 YFSETQ. V was clipped by 2 bases and J by 9 bases, with 15 bases between them.

The J gene is TRBJ1-1, the V gene TRBV4-1; D is ambiguous. Germline lookup yields CDR1 MGHRA and CDR2 YSYEKL. This CDR3 has 15 residues. The V and J ends lost 4 bases and 1 base respectively, with 13 bases between them. The CDR3 sequence: CASSPRRAGNTEAFF. In nucleotides, the CDR3 is TGCGCCAGCAGCCCTCGACGGGCGGGGAACACTGAAGCTTTCTTT.

On this clone itself: Relative to the germline gene, one junction end is altered; a read error may explain this. The chain recombines TRBV7-7 with TRBJ2-7; TRBD2 matches 10 bases. The CDR3 runs 17 residues. Germline assignment: CDR1 SSHAT and CDR2 FNYEAQ (reference sequence). The CDR3 DNA reads as TGTGCTAGCAGTCCGTTTCCTAGCGGGGGACCCGAAGGCGAGCAGTACTTC. Translation gives CASSPFPSGGPEGEQYF.

This rearrangement joins TRBV7-2 to TRBJ1-1; 9 bases line up with TRBD1. Germline assignment: CDR1 SGHTA and CDR2 FQGNSA. The CDR3 spans 18 residues. V trimming: 5 bases; J trimming: 1 base; junction bases outside the gene matches: 14. The chain's CDR3 is CASSRRGGTGYSNTEAFF. In DNA form, the CDR3 reads TGTGCCAGCAGCCGGAGAGGAGGGACAGGGTATTCGAACACTGAAGCTTTCTTT.

The gene calls are TRBV15 and TRBJ2-1; possibly TRBD1 for D (5 bases). V lost 0 bases, J lost 2 bases, and 14 bases lay in between. CDR3 length: 17 residues. CDR1 is LNHNV, CDR2 YYDKDF, per germline (reference sequence). The CDR3 loop is CATSRDLPPGTYNEQFF. The CDR3 DNA reads TGTGCCACCAGCAGAGATTTACCCCCAGGGACCTACAATGAGCAGTTCTTC.

This clone has a single count. The chain links TRBV10-3 to TRBJ2-2, with 9 bases fitting TRBD2. CDR1 is ENHRY and CDR2 is SYGVKD in the germline V gene. This CDR3 contains 16 residues. J was trimmed by 2 bases and V by 8 bases; bases with no gene match: 9. CDR3 region: CAIDNLAGLNTGELFF. DNA of the CDR3: TGTGCCATCGATAATCTAGCGGGGCTTAACACCGGGGAGCTGTTTTTT.

The chain is built from TRBV2 and TRBJ2-3; D not certain. V lost 1 base and J lost 2, with 10 bases in between. Looked up from germline, CDR1 is SNHLY and CDR2 is FYNNEI. This CDR3 is 15 amino acids long. CDR3 DNA sequence: TGTGCCAGCAGTGAAGAACAGATAAACACAGATACGCAGTATTTT. Its translation is CASSEEQINTDTQYF. Looking up the rest from reference TRBV2 and TRBJ2-3 gives the full variable domain: EPEVTQTPSHQVTQMGQEVILRCVPISNHLYFYWYRQILGQKVEFLVSFYNNEISEKSEIFDDQFSVERPDGSNFTLKIRSTKLEDSAMYFCASSEEQINTDTQYFGPGTRLTVL.

This chain links TRBV6-2 or TRBV6-3 with TRBJ1-5; D gene ambiguous. Trimming took off 6 bases at V and 4 bases at J, with 13 bases between the two ends. The CDR3 has 14 residues. Germline CDR1 is MNHEY and CDR2 is SVGEGT. Here the CDR3 reads CASSQIRRNQPQHF. CDR3 coding DNA: TGTGCCAGCAGCCAAATCAGGAGGAATCAGCCCCAGCATTTT.

The chain couples TRBV20-1 to TRBJ1-2; 7 bases are a match to TRBD1. V shed 7 bases and J 5 bases; nucleotides not matched to a gene: 4. In germline, CDR1 is DFQATT, CDR2 SNEGSKA (reference sequence). This CDR3 region has 11 residues. CDR3 DNA: TGCAGTGGGACAGGCGCTTATGGCTACACCTTC. Its translation: CSGTGAYGYTF.

This rearrangement joins TRBV29-1 to TRBJ1-1; no clear D gene. V was clipped by 4 bases and J by 6 bases, with 6 bases between them. Germline CDR1 reads SQVTM; CDR2 reads ANQGSEA. This CDR3 has 10 residues. The CDR3 nucleotides are TGCAGCGTTGCATCCCCTGAAGCTTTCTTT. It specifies CSVASPEAFF.

This chain uses TRBV11-2 with TRBJ1-2; 9 bases fit TRBD1. Germline trimming cut 5 bases from V and 2 bases from J; bases unmatched to any gene: 3. Looked up from germline, CDR1 is SGHAT and CDR2 is FQNNGV. This CDR3 spans 14 amino acids. CDR3: CASSPGQGNYGYTF. CDR3 DNA sequence: TGTGCCAGCAGCCCCGGACAGGGGAACTATGGCTACACCTTC.

The chain is built from TRBV28 and TRBJ1-1; D perhaps matches TRBD1 (6 bases). Germline CDR1 reads MDHEN; CDR2 reads SYDVKM. This CDR3 contains 15 residues. Trimming left V 5 bases short and J 5 bases short, with 18 bases between. In nucleotides, the CDR3 is TGTGCCAGCAGTCTTGATACAGGGTGGGGGACTGAAGCTTTCTTT. Its translation: CASSLDTGWGTEAFF.

The chain is built from TRBV6-6 and TRBJ2-2, with D uncertain. This CDR3 comprises 14 residues. Germline loops: CDR1 MNHNY, CDR2 SVGAGI (reference sequence). Trimming removed 2 bases at V and 4 bases at J, with 8 bases between. Here the CDR3 DNA reads TGTGCCAGCAGTTACGGCAGCGTCACCGGGGAGCTGTTTTTT. Its protein product is CASSYGSVTGELFF.

The chain combines TRBV25-1 with TRBJ2-7, with 7 bases aligning to TRBD1. Looked up from germline, CDR1 is MGHDK and CDR2 is SYGVNS. The CDR3 has 12 amino acids. V was clipped by 8 bases and J by 6 bases; unmatched bases: 7. CDR3 sequence reads: CASGMGQTEQYF. The CDR3 DNA sequence: TGTGCCAGCGGGATGGGACAGACCGAGCAGTACTTC.

V usage is TRBV7-3 and J usage is TRBJ2-3; 12 nucleotides agree with TRBD2. This CDR3 spans 16 amino acids. With V trimmed by 5 bases and J by 5 bases, 8 bases remained unmatched. Germline V gene sequence: CDR1 SGHTA, CDR2 FQGTGA. The chain's CDR3 is CASSITLAGGIDTQYF. The CDR3 DNA reads as TGTGCCAGCAGCATTACACTAGCGGGGGGTATAGATACGCAGTATTTT.

The chain is built from TRBV6-6 and TRBJ2-2; TRBD1 matches at 9 bases. J lost 1 base, V lost 5 bases, and 11 bases had no gene match. Germline V gene lookup returns CDR1 MNHNY and CDR2 SVGAGI (reference sequence). This CDR3 contains 18 residues. The chain's CDR3 is CASSRGSGQGRNTGELFF. Written as DNA, the CDR3 is TGTGCCAGCAGTCGGGGGTCGGGACAGGGAAGGAACACCGGGGAGCTGTTTTTT.

This clone appeared a few times. This chain uses TRBV18 with TRBJ1-2; 7 bases fit TRBD1. The germline gives CDR1 KGHSH, CDR2 LQKENI. V was pared by 6 bases and J by 8 bases, with 6 bases of the junction left unmatched. The CDR3 runs to 12 residues. CDR3 nucleotides: TGTGCCAGCTCCCTTGGACAGGACGGCTACACCTTC. This sequence encodes CASSLGQDGYTF.

The V gene is TRBV3-1 (or the pseudogene TRBV3-2), the J gene TRBJ1-5; D is unresolved. Germline lookup yields CDR1 LGHDT and CDR2 YNNKEL (reference sequence). V dropped 2 bases and J dropped 3 bases, with 5 bases sitting between them. The CDR3 is 13 amino acids. CDR3 amino acids: CASSQIFNQPQHF. The CDR3 nucleotides read TGTGCCAGCAGCCAAATCTTCAATCAGCCCCAGCATTTT.

The genes are TRBV18 and TRBJ2-5, with TRBD1 as a possible D gene (6 bases). Germline assignment: CDR1 KGHSH and CDR2 LQKENI. V was shortened by 4 bases and J by 1 base, with 13 bases between the two germline ends. This CDR3 comprises 15 residues. The CDR3 DNA reads TGTGCCAGCTCACAGAATGAGGGGGTCCAAGAGACCCAGTACTTC. This gives the protein CASSQNEGVQETQYF. Based on the CDR3 plus reference TRBV18 and TRBJ2-5, the full variable domain is NAGVMQNPRHLVRRRGQEARLRCSPMKGHSHVYWYRQLPEEGLKFMVYLQKENIIDESGMPKERFSAEFPKEGPSILRIQQVVRGDSAAYFCASSQNEGVQETQYFGPGTRLLVL.

V gene TRBV10-3 combines with J gene TRBJ1-4; 11 nucleotides align to TRBD1. V lost 3 bases, J lost 7 bases, and 7 bases stayed unmatched. Germline V gives CDR1 ENHRY, CDR2 SYGVKD. The CDR3 totals 16 residues. CDR3 sequence: CAISDFGQGAGEKLFF. CDR3 coding DNA: TGTGCCATCAGTGACTTTGGACAGGGGGCAGGTGAAAAACTGTTTTTT.

The V call is TRBV2, the J call TRBJ2-1, with 9 bases lining up with TRBD2. The CDR3 loop spans 15 amino acids. Germline-derived CDR1 and CDR2 are SNHLY and FYNNEI. Trimming at V came to 1 base and at J to 5 bases, leaving 3 bases not matched to a gene. CDR3 amino acids: CASSEDGLANNEQFF. The CDR3 DNA sequence: TGTGCCAGCAGTGAAGATGGACTAGCGAACAATGAGCAGTTCTTC.

The sample holds one count of this clone. The chain couples TRBV9 to TRBJ1-1; D is undetermined. Trimming removed 3 bases at V and 4 bases at J, with 16 bases between. The CDR3 covers 15 residues. The germline V gene has CDR1 SGDLS and CDR2 YYNGEE. The CDR3 region is CASSAEGVLGTEAFF. Here the CDR3 DNA reads TGTGCCAGCAGCGCCGAGGGAGTATTAGGCACTGAAGCTTTCTTT.